Reported below is one T cell receptor (beta chain). Antigen unknown. The sample comes from a study of shared clonotypes between healthy human individuals. Study details: Two women and a few men aged 18 to 49 served as donors. Study-wide results and limits: Sample collection involved blood only; tissue repertoires are likely different.

Looked up from germline, CDR1 is KGHSY and CDR2 is FQNENV. Trimming cost V 4 bases and J 5 bases, with 5 bases left between them. CDR3 length: 12 residues. CD8 memory comprised CD45RO+ plus CCR7-negative CD45RA+ TemRA cells. The assay used deep level. This table comes from immunoSEQ multiplex PCR, and its TCRdb copy is limited to in-frame clones, with some not included. The table records under 130,000 clones, 67% of them present only once. This rearrangement joins TRBV16 to TRBJ2-2; no firm D call. The sequencing sample was made of memory CD8+ T cells sorted from blood. Stated subset: CD45RO+ cells pooled with CCR7-negative TemRA cells. This clonotype was obtained from a woman in her twenties or thirties in good health. DNA of the CDR3: TGTGCCAGCAGCCGTGCTACCGGGGAGCTGTTTTTT. It is translated as CASSRATGELFF.